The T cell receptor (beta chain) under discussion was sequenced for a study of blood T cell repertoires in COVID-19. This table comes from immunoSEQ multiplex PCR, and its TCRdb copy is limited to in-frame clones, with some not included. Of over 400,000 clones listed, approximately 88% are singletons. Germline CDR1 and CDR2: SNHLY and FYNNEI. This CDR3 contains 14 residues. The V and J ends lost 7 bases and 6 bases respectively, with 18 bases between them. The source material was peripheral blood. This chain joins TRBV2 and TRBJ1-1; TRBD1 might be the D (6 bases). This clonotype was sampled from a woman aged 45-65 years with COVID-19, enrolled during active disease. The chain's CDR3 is CASKTETGSPEAFF. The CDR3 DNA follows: TGTGCCAGCAAGACGGAGACAGGCTCTCCTGAAGCTTTCTTT.